This TCR beta chain was captured in a study of blood T cell repertoires in COVID-19. Study-wide background: Acute and convalescent COVID-19 specimens originated in the United States, Italy and Spain.

Germline assignment: CDR1 SGHTA and CDR2 FQGTGA. CDR3 length: 13 residues. After removal of 5 bases from V and 9 bases from J, the junction contained 7 bases not matched to a gene. In the original workflow: Scientists estimated how many nucleated cells there were by amplifying reference gene primers. TCRdb's copy holds only in-frame clones and misses some; the assay was immunoSEQ multiplex PCR. Clonal size and the V and J genes are those of that table, whereas D and trimming came from the DNA. In the table there are around 73,000 clones, about 74% of which are singletons. This clone was detected ten times or more.

The chain recombines TRBV7-3 with TRBJ1-1; 9 bases are a match to TRBD1. The sample taken for sequencing was peripheral blood. This TCR was recovered from a man between 65 and 85 years old with COVID-19, enrolled during active disease. Written as DNA, the CDR3 is TGTGCCAGCAGCCCAGGGACAGGGAGTCAAGCTTTCTTT. Encoded protein: CASSPGTGSQAFF.